This T cell receptor beta chain emerged from a study of neurological immune-mediated disorders. Notes on the study in general: Private repertoires in all groups were suggested by the finding that expanded clones across subjects shared no CDR3 amino acid sequences.

Germline CDR1 and CDR2: MGHRA and YSYEKL. J was trimmed by 4 bases and V by 5 bases; bases with no gene match: 11. The CDR3 has 15 residues. This clonotype was seen repeatedly, ten times or more. The target antigen is unknown. Libraries used 2 million unsorted PBMCs kept frozen in RNAlater. Synthesis of cDNA was performed by 5'RACE using 10-nucleotide random UMIs. Every sequencing run produced over 190 million TCR-beta sequences, and the sequences from any one run covered 15-18 subjects. TCRdb reprocessed the 5' RACE reads with MiXCR, giving one entry per CDR3 protein. The repertoire has roughly 80,000 distinct CDR3 sequences, under 13% of them found once; the top ten carry roughly 1.8%.

The chain couples TRBV4-1 to TRBJ2-7; 7 nucleotides line up with TRBD1. The sample taken for sequencing was PBMCs. The receptor's source is a man between 40 and 49 years old in good health. CDR3 DNA sequence: TGCGCCAGCAGCGTCAATCCGGGACAGCCATACGAGCAGTACTTC. Translation: CASSVNPGQPYEQYF.